The rows below give T cell receptor beta chains drawn from one sample of a study of cytomegalovirus exposure and HLA in healthy donors. Profiled with immunoSEQ multiplex PCR; TCRdb holds only in-frame clones, not every one. The sample table includes 80,000 to 100,000 clones. Sequencing was done on a sample of PBMCs. The receptors originated from a man aged 45-65 years in good health and CMV-seronegative. Both conserved end residues are part of each CDR3. D genes are given only for firm matches.

d_gene: TRBD1
j_gene: TRBJ1-5
v_gene: TRBV11-3
CDR3nt: TGTGCCAGCAGCACCCAGGACAGGCCATATAGCAATCAGCCCCAGCATTTT
CDR3aa: CASSTQDRPYSNQPQHF

d_gene: TRBD1
j_gene: TRBJ1-5
v_gene: TRBV28
CDR3nt: TGTGCCAGCAGTTACAGGGGAGATCAGCCCCAGCATTTT
CDR3aa: CASSYRGDQPQHF

d_gene: TRBD1
j_gene: TRBJ2-7
v_gene: TRBV7-9
CDR3nt: TGTGCCAGCAGCGTAGGATCGGGACAGGGGTACGAGCAGTACTTC
CDR3aa: CASSVGSGQGYEQYF

d_gene: -
j_gene: TRBJ2-1
v_gene: TRBV6-5
CDR3nt: TGTGCCAGCAGTTACTCTACAGGGATTCAAGAGCAGTTCTTC
CDR3aa: CASSYSTGIQEQFF

d_gene: -
j_gene: TRBJ2-3
v_gene: TRBV4-1
CDR3nt: TGCGCCAGCAGCCAAGATCCGGTGAGCACAGATACGCAGTATTTT
CDR3aa: CASSQDPVSTDTQYF

d_gene: -
j_gene: TRBJ2-2
v_gene: TRBV9
CDR3nt: TGTGCCAGCAGCGTAGGTGGGGACATCCGAGGCACCGGGGAGCTGTTTTTT
CDR3aa: CASSVGGDIRGTGELFF

d_gene: TRBD1
j_gene: TRBJ2-7
v_gene: TRBV7-6
CDR3nt: TGTGCCAGCAGCTTAGGAGGGACAGGGAGGTCCAACGAGCAGTACTTC
CDR3aa: CASSLGGTGRSNEQYF

d_gene: TRBD1
j_gene: TRBJ2-3
v_gene: TRBV6-6
CDR3nt: TGTGCCAGCACCAGGGGAGAGCAGGGGGCGAATACGCAGTATTTT
CDR3aa: CASTRGEQGANTQYF

d_gene: TRBD2
j_gene: TRBJ2-5
v_gene: TRBV5-1
CDR3nt: TGCGCCAGCAGCTTGGCCCCTAGCGGGGGTTTTCGGGGGGAGACCCAGTACTTC
CDR3aa: CASSLAPSGGFRGETQYF

d_gene: -
j_gene: TRBJ1-6
v_gene: TRBV7-9
CDR3nt: TGTGCCAGCAGCTTAGTTCCCTCTTCGGGCCTCCACTTT
CDR3aa: CASSLVPSSGLHF

d_gene: -
j_gene: TRBJ1-2
v_gene: TRBV6-4
CDR3nt: TGTGCCAGCAGATTAGAAGACAGCTTGGACTATGGCTACACCTTC
CDR3aa: CASRLEDSLDYGYTF

d_gene: -
j_gene: TRBJ2-7
v_gene: TRBV4-3
CDR3nt: TGCGCCAGCAGCCAAGATGCCGGGGAGAGGGCCTACGAGCAGTACTTC
CDR3aa: CASSQDAGERAYEQYF

d_gene: TRBD2
j_gene: TRBJ2-2
v_gene: TRBV2
CDR3nt: TGTGCCAGCAGCCAGGCAGGGCTAGCGGGAACCGGGGAGCTGTTTTTT
CDR3aa: CASSQAGLAGTGELFF

d_gene: TRBD2
j_gene: TRBJ2-3
v_gene: TRBV18
CDR3nt: TGTGCCAGCTCACCAGGGACTAGCGGGGGGGCAGATACGCAGTATTTT
CDR3aa: CASSPGTSGGADTQYF

d_gene: TRBD2
j_gene: TRBJ2-3
v_gene: TRBV25-1
CDR3nt: TGTGCCAGCAGTCTTAGCGGGGATACGCAGTATTTT
CDR3aa: CASSLSGDTQYF

d_gene: TRBD1
j_gene: TRBJ2-7
v_gene: TRBV19
CDR3nt: TGTGCCAGTAGTGCTGACAGGGACCACGAGCAGTACTTC
CDR3aa: CASSADRDHEQYF

d_gene: TRBD1
j_gene: TRBJ1-4
v_gene: TRBV13
CDR3nt: TGTGCCAGCAGCTGGACAGGGGAGGATGAAAAACTGTTTTTT
CDR3aa: CASSWTGEDEKLFF

d_gene: TRBD1
j_gene: TRBJ2-5
v_gene: TRBV5-1
CDR3nt: TGCGCCAGCAGCTTCGACAGGGTCCCTGAGACCCAGTACTTC
CDR3aa: CASSFDRVPETQYF

d_gene: TRBD1
j_gene: TRBJ1-2
v_gene: TRBV2
CDR3nt: TGTGCCAGCAGCGGACAGGCTAACTATGGCTACACCTTC
CDR3aa: CASSGQANYGYTF

d_gene: -
j_gene: TRBJ1-1
v_gene: TRBV28
CDR3nt: TGTGCCAGCACCTTGGGGGGTTTAGAAGCTTTCTTT
CDR3aa: CASTLGGLEAFF

d_gene: TRBD1
j_gene: TRBJ1-2
v_gene: TRBV14
CDR3nt: TGTGCCAGCAGCCGGGACAGTAATTTCTATGGCTACACCTTC
CDR3aa: CASSRDSNFYGYTF

d_gene: TRBD1
j_gene: TRBJ1-4
v_gene: TRBV7-8
CDR3nt: TGTGCCAGCAGCTTAGAGGGGGCCAGTGAAAAACTGTTTTTT
CDR3aa: CASSLEGASEKLFF

d_gene: -
j_gene: TRBJ1-6
v_gene: TRBV18
CDR3nt: TGTGCCAGCTCACCACCTGAGGGACGGGGGATCAATTCACCCCTCCACTTT
CDR3aa: CASSPPEGRGINSPLHF

d_gene: -
j_gene: TRBJ1-1
v_gene: TRBV7-2
CDR3nt: TGTGCCAGCAGCTTACGACGGGAGGGTTCTGAAGCTTTCTTT
CDR3aa: CASSLRREGSEAFF

d_gene: TRBD2
j_gene: TRBJ2-7
v_gene: TRBV29-1
CDR3nt: TGCAGCGTTGGGCATGGACTAGCGGGGCTCTACGAGCAGTACTTC
CDR3aa: CSVGHGLAGLYEQYF

d_gene: TRBD1
j_gene: TRBJ1-5
v_gene: TRBV19
CDR3nt: TGTGCCAGTAGTCCTTCCGCCGGGACAGGGAATCAGCCCCAGCATTTT
CDR3aa: CASSPSAGTGNQPQHF

d_gene: -
j_gene: TRBJ2-1
v_gene: TRBV27
CDR3nt: TGTGCCAGCAGTCCCCAGGGGACCTACAATGAGCAGTTCTTC
CDR3aa: CASSPQGTYNEQFF

d_gene: -
j_gene: TRBJ1-2
v_gene: TRBV7-9
CDR3nt: TGTGCCAGCAGCGCCGCCCGGGGGGACTATGGCTACACCTTC
CDR3aa: CASSAARGDYGYTF

d_gene: TRBD1
j_gene: TRBJ1-2
v_gene: TRBV6-1
CDR3nt: TGTGCCAGCAGGCCCGGGACAGGGTTTGGTGGCTACACCTTC
CDR3aa: CASRPGTGFGGYTF

d_gene: -
j_gene: TRBJ2-7
v_gene: TRBV7-2
CDR3nt: TGTGCCAGCAGCCTCTGGACAGTCTACGAGCAGTACTTC
CDR3aa: CASSLWTVYEQYF

d_gene: -
j_gene: TRBJ2-1
v_gene: TRBV29-1
CDR3nt: TGCAGCGTTGCCTTCAATGAGCAGTTCTTC
CDR3aa: CSVAFNEQFF

d_gene: -
j_gene: TRBJ1-1
v_gene: TRBV5-8
CDR3nt: TGTGCCAGCAGCTTACTGGAGGGTGGGGGATTTGAAGCTTTCTTT
CDR3aa: CASSLLEGGGFEAFF

d_gene: -
j_gene: TRBJ2-7
v_gene: TRBV7-2
CDR3nt: TGTGCCAGCAGCCCTCCACAGGCCAGCTCCTACGAGCAGTACTTC
CDR3aa: CASSPPQASSYEQYF

d_gene: -
j_gene: TRBJ2-1
v_gene: TRBV4-2
CDR3nt: TGTGCCAGCAGCCAAGAGTATCTGTACAATGAGCAGTTCTTC
CDR3aa: CASSQEYLYNEQFF

d_gene: TRBD1
j_gene: TRBJ2-2
v_gene: TRBV7-2
CDR3nt: TGTGCCAGCAGCGTTTCAGGGGGCATGGGCGGGGAGCTGTTTTTT
CDR3aa: CASSVSGGMGGELFF

d_gene: TRBD1
j_gene: TRBJ1-6
v_gene: TRBV10-3
CDR3nt: TGTGCCGCTCATGCCGCAGGGGGCTATTCACCCCTCCACTTT
CDR3aa: CAAHAAGGYSPLHF

d_gene: -
j_gene: TRBJ1-6
v_gene: TRBV7-9
CDR3nt: TGTGCCAGCAGCTCCAATAATTCACCCCTCCACTTT
CDR3aa: CASSSNNSPLHF

d_gene: -
j_gene: TRBJ2-7
v_gene: TRBV18
CDR3nt: TGTGCCAGCTCACCGCCCGAGAGCTCCTACGAGCAGTACTTC
CDR3aa: CASSPPESSYEQYF

d_gene: TRBD1
j_gene: TRBJ2-2
v_gene: TRBV19
CDR3nt: TGTGCCAGTAGTGAGGGGACAGGGTGGGGCGGGGAGCTGTTTTTT
CDR3aa: CASSEGTGWGGELFF

d_gene: -
j_gene: TRBJ1-1
v_gene: TRBV5-1
CDR3nt: TGCGCCAGCAGCTTGGCGGAAGGGGCCACTGAAGCTTTCTTT
CDR3aa: CASSLAEGATEAFF

d_gene: TRBD1
j_gene: TRBJ1-5
v_gene: TRBV10-2
CDR3nt: TGCGCCAGCAGTCTGGACAGGGACCGCAATCAGCCCCAGCATTTT
CDR3aa: CASSLDRDRNQPQHF

d_gene: TRBD1
j_gene: TRBJ2-7
v_gene: TRBV7-9
CDR3nt: TGTGCCAGCAGCCCCCAGGGGGTCAACGAGCAGTACTTC
CDR3aa: CASSPQGVNEQYF